The sequence of this T cell receptor beta chain was determined in a study of response to subunit inactivated influenza vaccine. The study's findings and limits: Few new T cells, the authors suggested, are recruited by each seasonal influenza vaccination.

Each CDR3 protein is one row after TCRdb ran MiXCR on the RT-PCR reads. Found here are roughly 500,000 distinct CDR3 sequences, roughly 23% of them singletons; the top ten hold under 3.5%. Of note for this clonotype: Antigen specificity is unknown.

The junction had 9 bases not matched to a gene; V was cut back by 5 bases and J by 12 bases. The CDR3 totals 14 residues. CDR1 and CDR2 from the germline V gene are SGHRS and YFSETQ. The same data also contributed to another study, on T cells expressing NK-cell markers. That work contributes: In generating TCR beta cDNA, 5'RACE template switching with UMIs was used. Researchers got TCR beta repertoires out of sorted CD3+CD56+NKG2C+, CD3+CD56+NKG2C- and CD3+CD56-NKG2C+ T cells. Six of the donors carried dominant NKG2C+ clonotypes that took up roughly 1.0-7.5% of their CD8+ T cells. The CD3+CD56-NKG2C+ fraction was also led by these clonotypes in a few donors.

The sequence came from a man in his fifties or sixties who received an inactivated influenza vaccine. The rearrangement uses TRBV5-1 and TRBJ2-1, with 12 positions matching TRBD2. This specimen was CD4+ T cells sorted from PBMCs, taken about 11 days after vaccination. The DNA of the CDR3 is TGCGCCAGCAGTCGTACTAGCGGGGGGCGAGGGCAGTTCTTC. Amino acids: CASSRTSGGRGQFF.